These 9 T cell receptor beta chains originate from one sample sequenced in a study of cytomegalovirus exposure and HLA in healthy donors. The PCR employed 60 Vbeta primers together with 13 Jbeta primers. Assay used: immunoSEQ multiplex PCR; TCRdb lists only in-frame clones, some missing. Of over 110,000 clones in the sample, about four fifths are singletons; the top ten hold about 5%. Sample: PBMCs. The receptors derive from a middle-aged man in good health and CMV-seronegative.

This chain connects TRBV2 to TRBJ2-7; tentatively, D is TRBD2 (6 bases). Germline V gives CDR1 SNHLY, CDR2 FYNNEI. CDR3 length: 13 amino acids. Between the trimmed V and J ends, which lost 7 bases and 1 base, there was a span of 11 bases. The CDR3 sequence: CASMAGSSYEQYF. CDR3 nucleotide sequence: TGTGCCAGCATGGCGGGATCATCCTACGAGCAGTACTTC. Looking up the rest from reference TRBV2 and TRBJ2-7 gives the full variable domain: EPEVTQTPSHQVTQMGQEVILRCVPISNHLYFYWYRQILGQKVEFLVSFYNNEISEKSEIFDDQFSVERPDGSNFTLKIRSTKLEDSAMYFCASMAGSSYEQYFGPGTRLTVT.

The chain couples TRBV6-6 to TRBJ1-2; D might be TRBD1 (5 bases). The CDR3 contains 14 residues. Trimming removed 7 bases at V and 4 bases at J, with 16 bases between. Germline V lookup: CDR1 MNHNY, CDR2 SVGAGI (reference sequence). The CDR3, as DNA: TGTGCCAGCACCGAAGCGGGGGAGGGCTATGGCTACACCTTC. Residues: CASTEAGEGYGYTF.

The rearrangement joins TRBV5-1 to TRBJ2-1, with 7 bases matching TRBD1. The CDR3 has 12 amino acids. Trimming at V came to 2 bases and at J to 9 bases, leaving 2 bases not matched to a gene. Germline values: CDR1 SGHRS, CDR2 YFSETQ. The CDR3: CASSLQGSEQFF. In nucleotides, the CDR3 is TGCGCCAGCAGCTTACAGGGGTCTGAGCAGTTCTTC.

J is TRBJ1-5 and V is TRBV11-2; TRBD1 aligns across 9 bases. Germline assignment: CDR1 SGHAT and CDR2 FQNNGV. The CDR3 contains 14 residues. The V segment lost 5 bases and the J segment 7 bases; nucleotides outside the gene matches: 6. CDR3 loop: CASSPQGAGQPQHF. For the CDR3, the DNA is TGTGCCAGCAGCCCACAGGGGGCAGGGCAGCCCCAGCATTTT. Variable domain in full (rest from reference TRBV11-2 and TRBJ1-5): EAGVAQSPRYKIIEKRQSVAFWCNPISGHATLYWYQQILGQGPKLLIQFQNNGVVDDSQLPKDRFSAERLKGVDSTLKIQPAKLEDSAVYLCASSPQGAGQPQHFGDGTRLSIL.

For the CDR3, the DNA is TGTGCCAGCAGCTTATATGGGGCCGAGCAGTACTTC. Residues: CASSLYGAEQYF. The rearrangement links TRBV7-2 to TRBJ2-7; D is possibly TRBD1 (5 bases). Germline V gives CDR1 SGHTA, CDR2 FQGNSA. V lost 2 bases and J lost 6, with 8 bases in between. This CDR3 has 12 residues.

This clone has only one observation. The chain links TRBV6-5 to TRBJ2-3; 7 positions match TRBD1. This CDR3 region has 16 residues. J lost 1 base, V lost 6 bases, and 10 bases had no gene match. Germline V CDR1 and CDR2: MNHEY, SVGAGI. CDR3 in DNA: TGTGCCAGCAGATACCAGGGGGAATGGGGCACAGATACGCAGTATTTT. Encoded protein: CASRYQGEWGTDTQYF.

This chain uses TRBV28 with TRBJ2-2, with 10 bases identical to TRBD1. Germline V gene data show CDR1 as MDHEN and CDR2 as SYDVKM. The V gene end was trimmed by 5 bases and the J gene end by 4 bases; junction bases not matched to a gene: 7. The CDR3 is made up of 16 amino acids. The CDR3 spells CASSSTDRGLTGELFF. The CDR3 DNA sequence: TGTGCCAGCAGTAGTACCGACAGGGGGCTCACCGGGGAGCTGTTTTTT.

The V gene is TRBV7-8, the J gene TRBJ1-2; 8 bases align to TRBD1. The CDR3 sequence is 15 residues long. Germline CDR1 is SGHVS and CDR2 is FQNEAQ. V dropped 5 bases and J dropped 8; count of bases not matched to a gene: 13. The CDR3 here is CASSTWDRPLKGYTF. DNA of the CDR3: TGTGCCAGCAGCACCTGGGACAGGCCCCTAAAGGGCTACACCTTC.

The CDR3 is CSVGYRALQETQYF. As DNA, the CDR3 is TGCAGCGTGGGATACAGGGCCCTCCAAGAGACCCAGTACTTC. The chain employs TRBV29-1 and TRBJ2-5, with D maybe TRBD1 (6 bases). V gave up 6 bases and J gave up 1 base, with 15 bases separating them. Germline V lookup: CDR1 SQVTM, CDR2 ANQGSEA. The CDR3 has 14 amino acids.